Listed here is a single TCR beta chain. The antigen is unknown. Libraries were prepared by immunoSEQ multiplex PCR; TCRdb keeps only in-frame clonotypes and omits some of them. The sample consists of about 520,000 clones, about 96% of them appearing once. All donors were Caucasian adults living in Nashville, Tennessee. Germline lookup yields CDR1 SGHRS and CDR2 YFSETQ. The CDR3 extends over 13 amino acids. V lost 3 bases, J lost 1 base, and 7 bases lay in between. These data belong to a study of shared clonotypes between healthy human individuals. Study observations and caveats: Exclusively blood specimens were collected; tissue repertoires likely differ. Rarefaction gave evidence that sorted-subset sequencing remained incomplete despite large depth. Deeper or shallower sequencing was expected to change how clonotypes are shared among donors.

The sample consisted of naive CD4+ T cells sorted from blood. Subset of the sample: CD45RA+ positively selected. The J gene is TRBJ1-1, the V gene TRBV5-1; a possible D gene is TRBD1 (6 bases). This TCR derives from a woman aged 25-40 years in good health. The CDR3, as DNA: TGCGCCAGCAGCTCGGGACAGAACACTGAAGCTTTCTTT. Its protein product is CASSSGQNTEAFF.